This T cell receptor (beta chain) appears in the sequencing data of a study of CD8+ T cells in alopecia areata. Across the whole study: Scalp area affected, as a percentage, set the severity score of treated patients. The study's findings and limits: In lesional scalp, particularly from alopecia totalis/universalis, clonality was higher than in normal scalp. In scalp, tofacitinib significantly decreased clonality and expanded CD8+ clones among the top 100.

With respect to this clone: The antigen remains unidentified.

cDNA reverse transcribed from extracted RNA served as the sequencing template. Sequenced by immunoSEQ multiplex PCR; TCRdb stores in-frame clones only, minus some. The profile covers about 110,000 clones, with roughly three fifths appearing a single time and roughly 3.5% taken by the ten largest. Stated treatment: oral pan-JAK inhibitor, 5-10 mg twice daily. Patients with alopecia areata provided lesional scalp punch biopsies as well as peripheral blood. This specimen was CD4+ T cells sorted from blood, taken at week 24, from a patient treated with tofacitinib. The receptor's source is a human donor with alopecia areata.

CDR3 residues: CASAYQALYEQYF. The CDR3 nucleotides are TGTGCCTCAGCCTACCAGGCCCTCTACGAGCAGTACTTC. The J gene is TRBJ2-7, the V gene TRBV2; D gene ambiguous. The CDR3 totals 13 residues. The V and J ends lost 11 bases and 3 bases respectively, with 17 bases between them. The V gene's germline CDR1 is SNHLY and CDR2 FYNNEI. Drawing the rest from reference TRBV2 and TRBJ2-7, the complete variable domain is EPEVTQTPSHQVTQMGQEVILRCVPISNHLYFYWYRQILGQKVEFLVSFYNNEISEKSEIFDDQFSVERPDGSNFTLKIRSTKLEDSAMYFCASAYQALYEQYFGPGTRLTVT.